This TCR beta chain was captured in a study of neurological immune-mediated disorders. Points from the study as a whole: Phylogenetic grouping assigned the repertoires of 18 of 34 multiple sclerosis patients to a single related-CDR3 cluster, representing a possible signature. The study found the most TCR clonal expansion in HTLV-1-associated myelopathy and the least in multiple sclerosis, below healthy controls. Across subjects, no CDR3 amino acid sequence appeared in expanded clones of more than one subject, a finding that suggested private repertoires in all groups.

Template-switch 5'RACE cDNA synthesis added a 10-nucleotide unique molecular identifier. MiXCR, run by TCRdb on the 5' RACE reads, gives a single entry per CDR3 protein. The sample has 65,000 to 90,000 distinct CDR3 sequences, roughly 4.7% seen once; the top ten hold roughly 2.2%. This clonotype was counted many times. Its matching antigen is unknown. The sequence was collected from a woman aged 30 to 39 with multiple sclerosis. The sample comprised PBMCs.

This CDR3 is CASSPHLGGGYTF. CDR3 DNA sequence: TGTGCCAGCAGTCCCCACCTTGGGGGTGGCTACACCTTC. The chain employs TRBV12-3 or TRBV12-4 and TRBJ1-2, with D possibly TRBD1 on 5 matching bases. V was pared by 5 bases and J by 7 bases, with 14 bases between. CDR3 length equals 13 residues.